This TCR beta chain was obtained from a study of PD-L1 blockade in urothelial cancer (dated by TCRdb to between 2016 and 2019). The study in broad terms: Every patient began therapy at some point between 2013 and 2015 and was given atezolizumab 1,200 mg intravenously every 3 weeks. The study was an exploratory multi-omic analysis of somatic, immune and clinical correlates of response to PD-L1 blockade with atezolizumab in urothelial cancer. About nine tenths of the roughly 29 patients were males with bladder-origin urothelial cancer, and about 65% of the roughly 30 reported a prior smoking history. In the same patients, pretreatment tumors underwent whole exome sequencing and RNA sequencing in addition to TCR sequencing. TCR sequencing covered pretreatment tumor samples and matched, serially collected peripheral blood taken before and after atezolizumab treatment. Patients had an ECOG performance status of 0 or 1 and had received between 0 and 3 prior chemotherapy regimens. Pretreatment blood TCR-seq was available for about 28 patients, at least one posttreatment blood collection was obtained for around 25 patients, and tumor TCR-seq was available for around 25 patients. Durable clinical benefit was defined as progression-free survival longer than 6 months, and TCR features were also tested against progression-free and overall survival. Blood samples were analyzed at 3 weeks after treatment start (second dose) and at 6 weeks after treatment start. Fewer than ten patients reached durable clinical benefit, while 20 patients did not. Blood samples gave median yields of approximately 130,000 T cells and more than 80,000 unique TCRs, along with a median clonality of around 0.08. What the research found in general, with its limitations: Patients with durable benefit showed greater expansion of tumor-associated TCR clones in peripheral blood 3 weeks after starting treatment (n of about 20, p = 0.022). Because the sample size was small (n of about 30) and many exploratory analyses were performed, the results are intended to be hypothesis-generating. Improved progression-free and overall survival was found to be associated with pretreatment peripheral blood TCR clonality below the median.

Synthetic TCR analog templates were spiked into each PCR to estimate absolute template abundance from read counts. The immunoSEQ assay used bias-controlled V and J gene primers to amplify TCRbeta CDR3 regions from genomic DNA. Rearranged TCRbeta segments were sequenced at approximately 20X coverage. For the original study's pipeline: Clustering was used to correct sequencing errors, and CDR3s were annotated against IMGT to assign V, D and J genes. Out-of-frame and stop-codon sequences were excluded, and only productive TCRbeta rearrangements were used in downstream analyses. Clonality was computed as one minus Shannon entropy normalized by the log of the number of unique productive sequences. Clones differing between time points or between blood and tumor were identified using Fisher's exact test with Benjamini-Hochberg correction, with an adjusted p below 0.01 applied as the threshold. Here the immuneACCESS table is served through TCRdb, limited to in-frame sequences with V and J called. Missing clones are a known gap in these copies; in checked studies unresolved V genes cover under half, and the rest lacks a known reason. The V and J calls and clone size were taken over from that table, and D and trimming were inferred from the DNA. For this sample the table gives tens of thousands of clones, of which roughly 85% were detected only once. The top ten clonotypes cover about 15% of the sample.

According to the study, the label for this sample's time point signals: pretreatment peripheral blood. The cohort comprised about 30 patients with locally advanced or metastatic urothelial carcinoma treated at Memorial Sloan Kettering on a trial protocol. Peripheral blood mononuclear cells were collected pretreatment and during treatment, with between 1 and 8 total time points per patient. The Qiagen DNeasy Blood extraction kit was used to purify genomic DNA from total PBMCs and from tumor samples. PBMCs were collected pretreatment and during treatment, and were isolated and stored as previously described. This clone has only one observation. Its antigen specificity is not known. No quality values exist for individual bases; no much larger clone is one base distant. From a lookup of the germline V gene, CDR1 and CDR2 are SGHRS and YFSETQ. Its CDR3 holds 15 amino acids, cysteine through phenylalanine. Here the CDR3 DNA is all that survives: 45 bases in frame from base 1. V is cut back by 0 bases and J by 6 bases, with 1 base in the junction unmatched.

The source of this sequence is a woman aged 60 to 75 with urothelial cancer. In this chain, TRBV5-1 is recombined with TRBJ2-1; TRBD2 lines up with 12 middle nucleotides. The sample was PBMCs, taken around atezolizumab (anti-PD-L1) treatment. The nucleotides read TGCGCCAGCAGCTTGGAGACTAGCGGGAGCAATGAGCAGTTCTTC. It translates to CASSLETSGSNEQFF.